The 10 T cell receptor beta chains below all came from one sample that was sequenced in a study of shared clonotypes between healthy human individuals. The assay was immunoSEQ multiplex PCR, and TCRdb's table has in-frame clones only and misses some. The sample shows over a million clones, under 80% of them seen only once. Sequencing was carried out using memory CD4+ T cells sorted from blood. Subset denoted: CD45RA-negative fraction. The receptors come from a man between 18 and 29 years old in good health.

A few counts support this clone. The chain combines TRBV28 with TRBJ2-3; the D gene is possibly TRBD2 (6 bases). The CDR3 is 15 amino acids. The germline V and J ends were trimmed by 6 bases and 0 bases, with 13 bases remaining between them. Per germline, CDR1 MDHEN and CDR2 SYDVKM. The CDR3 sequence is CASSASGTSTDTQYF. The CDR3 DNA reads TGTGCCAGCAGCGCTTCAGGGACTAGCACAGATACGCAGTATTTT.

This clone was observed a handful of times. V gene TRBV25-1 combines with J gene TRBJ1-1; the D gene is possibly TRBD1 (6 bases). Trimming left V 6 bases short and J 0 bases short, with 14 bases between. This CDR3 is built from 15 residues. Germline values: CDR1 MGHDK, CDR2 SYGVNS. CDR3: CASRSQTGLNTEAFF. CDR3 DNA: TGTGCCAGCAGGTCCCAGACAGGACTGAACACTGAAGCTTTCTTT.

This clone was seen only a few times. The chain is built from TRBV6-5 and TRBJ1-6, with a possible D match to TRBD1 (6 bases). This CDR3 has 13 amino acids. Trimming took 4 bases from V and 13 from J, leaving 14 bases between them. From germline, CDR1 is MNHEY and CDR2 SVGAGI. The CDR3 DNA follows: TGTGCCAGCAGTTGGGCGACAGGCCGCCCCCTCCACTTT. Amino acid sequence: CASSWATGRPLHF.

This sequence joins TRBV30 and TRBJ2-7; 7 bases match TRBD1. The CDR3 is made up of 13 amino acids. Germline CDR1 reads GTSNPN; CDR2 reads SVGIG (reference sequence). J gave up 2 bases and V 3 bases, and 4 bases lay outside the gene matches. The CDR3 region has the DNA TGTGCCTGGAGCCCGGACAGGACCTACGAGCAGTACTTC. Translated, it gives CAWSPDRTYEQYF.

This chain uses TRBV29-1 with TRBJ1-2; 7 bases are a match to TRBD1. Germline V gene data show CDR1 as SQVTM and CDR2 as ANQGSEA. The CDR3 has 15 residues. V was clipped by 2 bases and J by 0 bases; unmatched bases: 6. CDR3 nucleotides: TGCAGCGTTGAAAAAGGACAGGTAGCTAACTATGGCTACACCTTC. It yields the protein CSVEKGQVANYGYTF.

V gene TRBV30 combines with J gene TRBJ2-7; 8 bases are shared with TRBD1. V shed 8 bases and J 3 bases; nucleotides not matched to a gene: 6. Germline CDR1 is GTSNPN and CDR2 is SVGIG (reference sequence). This CDR3 comprises 12 residues. CDR3 protein: CATGQEDYEQYF. CDR3 nucleotide sequence: TGTGCCACGGGACAGGAGGACTACGAGCAGTACTTC.

The J gene is TRBJ2-7, the V gene TRBV5-6, with no clear D. The germline V gene encodes CDR1 SGHDT and CDR2 YYEEEE. The CDR3 has 15 residues. With 1 base removed from V and 1 base from J, the gap between germline ends came to 12 bases. The CDR3 spells CASSLRATTSYEQYF. The CDR3, as DNA: TGTGCCAGCAGCTTGAGGGCAACCACGTCCTACGAGCAGTACTTC.

The chain has TRBV10-3 and TRBJ2-6; 8 nucleotides align to TRBD1. The trim removed 6 bases at V and 0 bases at J, leaving 13 bases unmatched. CDR1 is ENHRY, CDR2 SYGVKD, per germline. The CDR3 is 19 amino acids. CDR3 protein: CAISLGRGQGLSGANVLTF. The CDR3 bases are TGTGCCATCAGCCTAGGACGAGGACAGGGCCTCTCTGGGGCCAACGTCCTGACTTTC.

The rearrangement links TRBV25-1 to TRBJ1-2; D remains ambiguous. CDR1 and CDR2 from the germline V gene are MGHDK and SYGVNS. This CDR3 is 14 amino acids long. V dropped 4 bases and J dropped 4 bases, with 13 bases sitting between them. The CDR3 sequence: CASSGGVRAYGYTF. Written as DNA, the CDR3 is TGTGCCAGCAGTGGTGGGGTCAGAGCCTATGGCTACACCTTC.

V gene TRBV5-1 combines with J gene TRBJ1-5; the match to TRBD1 covers 7 bases. The CDR3 has 15 residues. V dropped 0 bases and J dropped 7; count of bases not matched to a gene: 7. Per the germline V gene, CDR1 is SGHRS and CDR2 is YFSETQ. This chain's CDR3 is CASSLDTGVGQPQHF. CDR3 in DNA: TGCGCCAGCAGCTTGGATACAGGGGTGGGACAGCCCCAGCATTTT.